The T cell receptor beta chain described here comes from a study of PD-1 blockade in classical Hodgkin lymphoma. Method: immunoSEQ multiplex PCR; TCRdb's copy keeps in-frame clones and lacks some. Of around 21,000 clones in the sample, roughly three quarters are singletons; the top ten hold roughly 20%. Noted time point: cycle 4 day 1 (C4D1), after less than 7 weeks of nivolumab. In every patient, relapse followed autologous stem cell transplantation, while exposure to brentuximab vedotin differed. The sample was peripheral blood mononuclear cells (PBMCs), taken before the fourth cycle of nivolumab. The receptor comes from a human donor with classical Hodgkin lymphoma.

CDR3 in DNA: TGTGCCAGCTCACCCCTAACCAGTGAGACCCAGTACTTC. Translation gives CASSPLTSETQYF. The rearrangement links TRBV18 to TRBJ2-5; D is ambiguous. There are 13 residues in the CDR3. From germline, CDR1 is KGHSH and CDR2 LQKENI. V lost 3 bases and J 5 bases, leaving 10 bases between the germline ends.